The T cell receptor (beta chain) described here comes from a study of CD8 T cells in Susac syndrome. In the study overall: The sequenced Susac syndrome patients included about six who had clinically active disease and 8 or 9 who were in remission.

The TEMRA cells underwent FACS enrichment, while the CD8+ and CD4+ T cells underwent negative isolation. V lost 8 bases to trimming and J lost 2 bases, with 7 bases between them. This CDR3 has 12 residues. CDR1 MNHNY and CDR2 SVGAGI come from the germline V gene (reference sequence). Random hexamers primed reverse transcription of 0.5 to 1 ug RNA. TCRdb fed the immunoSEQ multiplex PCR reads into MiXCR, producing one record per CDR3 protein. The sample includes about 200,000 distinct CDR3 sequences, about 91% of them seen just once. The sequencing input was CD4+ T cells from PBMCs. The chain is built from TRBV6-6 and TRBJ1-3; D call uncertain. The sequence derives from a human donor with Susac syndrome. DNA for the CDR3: TGTGCCAGCGGCAGCCCTGGAAACACCATATATTTT. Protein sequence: CASGSPGNTIYF.